These 9 T cell receptor beta chains came from one sample sequenced in a study of OX40 agonist ivuxolimab in advanced cancers. Method: immunoSEQ multiplex PCR; TCRdb's copy keeps in-frame clones and lacks some. The table has almost 70,000 clones, about 89% seen once; the top ten hold over 3%. Material: CD4+ or CD8+ T cells sorted from blood, obtained in a trial of the OX40 agonist ivuxolimab. The receptor set was obtained from an adult with an advanced solid tumor such as melanoma, head and neck, liver or kidney cancer.

The chain combines TRBV29-1 with TRBJ2-5; weak D call: TRBD1 (6 bases). Per germline, CDR1 SQVTM and CDR2 ANQGSEA. The CDR3 has 14 amino acids. V lost 2 bases to trimming and J lost 7 bases, with 17 bases between them. In DNA, the CDR3 is TGCAGCGTTGAACACCGTGGGGGCGAGCGGACCCAGTACTTC. It specifies CSVEHRGGERTQYF.

The chain recombines TRBV5-1 with TRBJ2-1; D gene ambiguous. The CDR3 is 13 residues long. Trimming removed 7 bases from V and 3 bases from J, with 11 bases in between. Germline V gene data show CDR1 as SGHRS and CDR2 as YFSETQ. The CDR3: CASRLGRYNEQFF. CDR3 DNA sequence: TGCGCCAGCCGCCTAGGTCGCTACAATGAGCAGTTCTTC. The variable domain in full, with the rest retrieved from reference TRBV5-1 and TRBJ2-1, is KAGVTQTPRYLIKTRGQQVTLSCSPISGHRSVSWYQQTPGQGLQFLFEYFSETQRNKGNFPGRFSGRQFSNSRSEMNVSTLELGDSALYLCASRLGRYNEQFFGPGTRLTVL.

CDR3 region: CATSGQNSGANVLTF. The CDR3 DNA reads as TGTGCCACCAGCGGACAGAACTCTGGGGCCAACGTCCTGACTTTC. This chain connects TRBV15 to TRBJ2-6; tentatively, D is TRBD1 (6 bases). Trimming took off 5 bases at V and 0 bases at J, with 8 bases between the two ends. There are 15 residues in the CDR3. Per germline, CDR1 LNHNV and CDR2 YYDKDF (reference sequence).

This clone was picked up one time. The chain employs TRBV7-2 and TRBJ1-2; D is unclear. The germline V gene encodes CDR1 SGHTA and CDR2 FQGNSA. V lost 3 bases and J 6 bases, leaving 11 bases between the germline ends. CDR3 length equals 13 residues. This chain's CDR3 is CASSFRANDGYTF. The CDR3 nucleotides are TGTGCCAGCAGCTTCCGTGCAAATGATGGCTACACCTTC.

Here the CDR3 reads CASLLGQNTDQPQHF. CDR3 nucleotide sequence: TGTGCCAGCCTCCTAGGACAGAACACCGATCAGCCCCAGCATTTT. The rearrangement joins TRBV2 to TRBJ1-5, with D tentatively TRBD1 (6 bases). CDR3 length: 15 amino acids. V dropped 8 bases and J dropped 5 bases, with 19 bases sitting between them. Looked up from germline, CDR1 is SNHLY and CDR2 is FYNNEI.

This chain uses TRBV2 with TRBJ1-1, with TRBD1 as a possible D gene (6 bases). The germline V gene encodes CDR1 SNHLY and CDR2 FYNNEI. The V end lost 3 bases, the J end lost 3 bases, and 11 bases lay between the germline ends. The CDR3 consists of 14 residues. This CDR3 is CASSEGARDTEAFF. The CDR3 nucleotides are TGTGCCAGCAGTGAGGGGGCGAGGGACACTGAAGCTTTCTTT.

The V gene is TRBV6-5, the J gene TRBJ2-3, with TRBD1 matching over 7 bases. CDR3 length equals 13 residues. Germline V CDR1 and CDR2: MNHEY, SVGAGI. J gave up 2 bases and V 7 bases, and 3 bases lay outside the gene matches. For the CDR3, the DNA is TGTGCCAGCAACGACAGGGTCACAGATACGCAGTATTTT. Translated, it gives CASNDRVTDTQYF.

V usage is TRBV19 and J usage is TRBJ1-2; 7 bases are a match to TRBD1. V lost 3 bases to trimming and J lost 5 bases; unmatched junction nucleotides: 6. This CDR3 is built from 14 residues. Germline lookup yields CDR1 LNHDA and CDR2 SQIVND (reference sequence). The CDR3 DNA reads TGTGCCAGTAGTATCAGGACAGGACTGTATGGCTACACCTTC. Its protein product is CASSIRTGLYGYTF.

The CDR3 DNA reads as TGTGCCAGTAGTGGCCAGGGGGCAGTTGAAGCTTTCTTT. It translates to CASSGQGAVEAFF. The rearrangement uses TRBV19 and TRBJ1-1, with 8 bases that match TRBD1. The CDR3 contains 13 residues. The germline V gene has CDR1 LNHDA and CDR2 SQIVND (reference sequence). Germline trimming cut 5 bases from V and 7 bases from J; bases unmatched to any gene: 6.